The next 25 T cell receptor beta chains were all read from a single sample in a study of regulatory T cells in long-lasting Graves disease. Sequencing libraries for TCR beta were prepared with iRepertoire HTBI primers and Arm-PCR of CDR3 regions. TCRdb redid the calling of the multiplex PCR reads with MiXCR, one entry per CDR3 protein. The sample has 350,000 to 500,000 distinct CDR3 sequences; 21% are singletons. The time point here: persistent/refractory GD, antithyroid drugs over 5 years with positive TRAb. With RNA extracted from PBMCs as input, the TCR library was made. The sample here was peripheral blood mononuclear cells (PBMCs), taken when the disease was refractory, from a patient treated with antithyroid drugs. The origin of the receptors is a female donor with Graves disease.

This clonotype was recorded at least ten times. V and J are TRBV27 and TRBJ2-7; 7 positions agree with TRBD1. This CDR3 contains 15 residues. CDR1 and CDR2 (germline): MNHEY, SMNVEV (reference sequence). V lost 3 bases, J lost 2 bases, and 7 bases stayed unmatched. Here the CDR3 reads CASSLLGTATYEQYF. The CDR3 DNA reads TGTGCCAGCAGTTTGCTAGGGACAGCTACCTACGAGCAGTACTTC.

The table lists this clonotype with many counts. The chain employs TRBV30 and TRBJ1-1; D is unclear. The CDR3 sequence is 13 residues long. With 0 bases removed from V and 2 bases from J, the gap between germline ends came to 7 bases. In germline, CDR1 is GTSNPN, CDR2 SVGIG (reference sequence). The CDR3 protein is CAWSVQGNTEAFF. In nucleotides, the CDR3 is TGTGCCTGGAGTGTACAAGGTAACACTGAAGCTTTCTTT. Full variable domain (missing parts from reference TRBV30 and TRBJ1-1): SQTIHQWPATLVQPVGSPLSLECTVEGTSNPNLYWYRQAAGRGLQLLFYSVGIGQISSEVPQNLSASRPQDRQFILSSKKLLLSDSGFYLCAWSVQGNTEAFFGQGTRLTVV.

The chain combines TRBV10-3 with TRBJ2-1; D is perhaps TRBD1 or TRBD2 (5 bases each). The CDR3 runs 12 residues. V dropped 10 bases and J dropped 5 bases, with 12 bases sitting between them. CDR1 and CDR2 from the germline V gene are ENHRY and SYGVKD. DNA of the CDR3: TGTGCCACCGAGGGGAGTGACAATGAGCAGTTCTTC. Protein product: CATEGSDNEQFF.

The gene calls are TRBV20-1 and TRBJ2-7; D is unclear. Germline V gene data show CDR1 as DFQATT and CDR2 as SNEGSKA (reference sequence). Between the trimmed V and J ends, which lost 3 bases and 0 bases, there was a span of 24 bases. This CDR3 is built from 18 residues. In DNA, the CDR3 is TGCAGTGCTAGTCTTGTCCCCAGAGTTGATGAGACCTCCTACGAGCAGTACTTC. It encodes CSASLVPRVDETSYEQYF.

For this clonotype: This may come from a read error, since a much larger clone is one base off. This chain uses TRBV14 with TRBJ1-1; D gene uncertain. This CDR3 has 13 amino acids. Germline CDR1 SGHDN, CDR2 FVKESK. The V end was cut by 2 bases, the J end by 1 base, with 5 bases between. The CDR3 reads CASSQLENTEAFF. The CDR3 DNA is TGTGCCAGCAGCCAACTAGAGAACACTGAAGCTTTCTTT.

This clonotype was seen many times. CDR3 residues: CASSQDSDQPQHF. CDR3 sequence (DNA): TGTGCCAGCAGTCAAGACAGTGATCAGCCCCAGCATTTT. The chain combines TRBV6-1 with TRBJ1-5; possibly TRBD1 for D (5 bases). Trimming cost V 5 bases and J 5 bases, with 10 bases left between them. Germline CDR1 reads MNHNS; CDR2 reads SASEGT. The CDR3 consists of 13 residues.

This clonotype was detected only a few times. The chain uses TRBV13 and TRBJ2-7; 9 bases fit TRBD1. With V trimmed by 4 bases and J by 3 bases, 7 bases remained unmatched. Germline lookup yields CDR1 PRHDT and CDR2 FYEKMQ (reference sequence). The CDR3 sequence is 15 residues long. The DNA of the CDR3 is TGTGCCAGCAGCTCTCCGGGACAGGGTTTCTACGAGCAGTACTTC. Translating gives CASSSPGQGFYEQYF.

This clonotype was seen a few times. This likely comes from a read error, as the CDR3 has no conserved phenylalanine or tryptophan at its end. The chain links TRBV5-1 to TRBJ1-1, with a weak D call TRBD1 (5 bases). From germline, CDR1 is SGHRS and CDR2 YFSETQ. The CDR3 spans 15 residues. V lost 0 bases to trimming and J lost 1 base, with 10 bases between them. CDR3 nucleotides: TGCGCCAGCAGCTTGGCCCGCAGGGAGAACACTGAAGCTTTCCTT. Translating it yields CASSLARRENTEAFL.

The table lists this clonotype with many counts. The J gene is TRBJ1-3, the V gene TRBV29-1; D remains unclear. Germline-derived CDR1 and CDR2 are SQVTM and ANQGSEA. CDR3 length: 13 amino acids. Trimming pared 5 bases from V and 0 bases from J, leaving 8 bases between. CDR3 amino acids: CSVWTDSGNTIYF. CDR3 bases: TGCAGCGTTTGGACCGACTCTGGAAACACCATATATTTT.

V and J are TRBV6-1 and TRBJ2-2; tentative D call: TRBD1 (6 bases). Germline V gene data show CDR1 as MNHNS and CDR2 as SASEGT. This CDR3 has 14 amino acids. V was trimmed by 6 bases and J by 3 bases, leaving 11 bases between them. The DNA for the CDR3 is TGTGCCAGCAGACCCGACAGGCACACCGGGGAGCTGTTTTTT. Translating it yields CASRPDRHTGELFF.

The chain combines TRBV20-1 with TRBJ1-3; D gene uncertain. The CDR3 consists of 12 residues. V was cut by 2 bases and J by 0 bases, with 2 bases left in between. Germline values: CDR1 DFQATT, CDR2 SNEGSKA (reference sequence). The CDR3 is CSARYSGNTIYF. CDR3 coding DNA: TGCAGTGCTAGATACTCTGGAAACACCATATATTTT.

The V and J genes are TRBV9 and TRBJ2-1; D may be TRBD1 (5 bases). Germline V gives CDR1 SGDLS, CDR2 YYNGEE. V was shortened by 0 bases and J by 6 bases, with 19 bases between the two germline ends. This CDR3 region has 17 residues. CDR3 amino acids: CASSVGAGNFRGNEQFF. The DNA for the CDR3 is TGTGCCAGCAGCGTAGGGGCAGGGAATTTTCGTGGCAATGAGCAGTTCTTC.

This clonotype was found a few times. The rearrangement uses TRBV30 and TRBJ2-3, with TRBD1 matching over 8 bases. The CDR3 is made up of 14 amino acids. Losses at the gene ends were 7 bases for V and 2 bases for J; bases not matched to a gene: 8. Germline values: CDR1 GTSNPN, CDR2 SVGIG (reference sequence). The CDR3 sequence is CASHTGGYTDTQYF. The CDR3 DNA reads TGTGCCTCTCATACAGGGGGTTACACAGATACGCAGTATTTT.

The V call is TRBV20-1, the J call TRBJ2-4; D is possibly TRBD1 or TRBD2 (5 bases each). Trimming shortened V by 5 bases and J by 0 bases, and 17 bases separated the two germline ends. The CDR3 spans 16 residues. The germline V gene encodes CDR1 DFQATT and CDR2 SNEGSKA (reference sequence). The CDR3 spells CSASGTLSLAKNIQYF. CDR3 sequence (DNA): TGCAGTGCTTCCGGGACGCTAAGCCTAGCCAAAAACATTCAGTACTTC.

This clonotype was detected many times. The CDR3, as DNA: TGTGCCAGCAGCTCACGGATAAGCCAAGAGACCCAGTACTTC. Protein sequence: CASSSRISQETQYF. The rearrangement joins TRBV13 to TRBJ2-5, with D unresolved. V was clipped by 4 bases and J by 1 base, with 10 bases between them. Germline V CDR1 and CDR2: PRHDT, FYEKMQ (reference sequence). The CDR3 is 14 amino acids.

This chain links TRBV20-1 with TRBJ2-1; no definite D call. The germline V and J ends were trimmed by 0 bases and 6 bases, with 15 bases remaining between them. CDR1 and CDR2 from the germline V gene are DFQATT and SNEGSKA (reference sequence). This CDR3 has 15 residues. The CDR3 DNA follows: TGCAGTGCTAGAGATTACCGACTGCTCTCCAATGAGCAGTTCTTC. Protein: CSARDYRLLSNEQFF.

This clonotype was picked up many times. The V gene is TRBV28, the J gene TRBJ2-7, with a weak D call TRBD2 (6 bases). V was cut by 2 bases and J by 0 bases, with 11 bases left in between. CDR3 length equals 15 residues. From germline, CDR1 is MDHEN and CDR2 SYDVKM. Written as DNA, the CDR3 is TGTGCCAGCAGTTTAACAGCGGGTTTCTCCTACGAGCAGTACTTC. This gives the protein CASSLTAGFSYEQYF.

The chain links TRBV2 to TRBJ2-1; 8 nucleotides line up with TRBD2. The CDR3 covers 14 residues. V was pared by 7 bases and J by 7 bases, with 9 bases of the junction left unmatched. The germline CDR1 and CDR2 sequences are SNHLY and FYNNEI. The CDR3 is CASIPGTRGNEQFF. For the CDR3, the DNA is TGTGCCAGCATTCCCGGGACTAGGGGGAATGAGCAGTTCTTC.

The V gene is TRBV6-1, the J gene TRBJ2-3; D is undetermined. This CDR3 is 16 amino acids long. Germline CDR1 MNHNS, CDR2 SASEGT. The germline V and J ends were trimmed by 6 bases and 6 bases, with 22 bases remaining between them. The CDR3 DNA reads TGTGCCAGCAGCCCTGGCCCCGATGTTCTCACGGATACGCAGTATTTT. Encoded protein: CASSPGPDVLTDTQYF.

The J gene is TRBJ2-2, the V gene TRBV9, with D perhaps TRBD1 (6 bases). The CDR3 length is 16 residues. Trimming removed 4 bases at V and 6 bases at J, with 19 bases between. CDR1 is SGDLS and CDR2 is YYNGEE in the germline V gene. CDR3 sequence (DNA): TGTGCCAGCAGCATAACAGGGTCAACCGGCGCCGGGGAGCTGTTTTTT. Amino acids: CASSITGSTGAGELFF.

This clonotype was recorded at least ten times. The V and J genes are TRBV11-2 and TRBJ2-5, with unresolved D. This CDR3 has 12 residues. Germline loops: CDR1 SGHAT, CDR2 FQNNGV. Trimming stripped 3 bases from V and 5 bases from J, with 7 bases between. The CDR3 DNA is TGTGCCAGCAGCTTTAAGGTGGAGACCCAGTACTTC. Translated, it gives CASSFKVETQYF.

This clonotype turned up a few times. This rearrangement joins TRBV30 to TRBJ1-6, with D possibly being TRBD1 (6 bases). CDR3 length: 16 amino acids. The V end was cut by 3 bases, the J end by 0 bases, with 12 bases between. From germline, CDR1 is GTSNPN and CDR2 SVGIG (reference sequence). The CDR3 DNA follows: TGTGCCTGGAGGGCAGGGGCGAGCTCCTATAATTCACCCCTCCACTTT. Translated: CAWRAGASSYNSPLHF.

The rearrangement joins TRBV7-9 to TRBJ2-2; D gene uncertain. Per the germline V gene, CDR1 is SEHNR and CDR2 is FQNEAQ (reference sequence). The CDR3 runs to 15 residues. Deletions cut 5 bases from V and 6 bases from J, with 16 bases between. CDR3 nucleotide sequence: TGTGCCAGCAGCCCGAATCCGACTGGGCCCGGGGAGCTGTTTTTT. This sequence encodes CASSPNPTGPGELFF.

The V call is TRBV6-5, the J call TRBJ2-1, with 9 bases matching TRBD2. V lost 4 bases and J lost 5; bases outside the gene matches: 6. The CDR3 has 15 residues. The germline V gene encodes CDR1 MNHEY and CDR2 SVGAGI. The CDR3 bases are TGTGCCAGCAGTTCCCCTAGCGGGAAGGACAATGAGCAGTTCTTC. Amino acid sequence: CASSSPSGKDNEQFF.

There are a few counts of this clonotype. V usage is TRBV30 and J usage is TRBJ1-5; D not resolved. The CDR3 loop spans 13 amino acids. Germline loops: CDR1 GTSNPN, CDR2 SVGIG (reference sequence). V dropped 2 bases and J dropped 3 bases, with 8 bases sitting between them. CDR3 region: CAWSTSANQPQHF. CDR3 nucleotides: TGTGCCTGGAGTACAAGCGCCAATCAGCCCCAGCATTTT.